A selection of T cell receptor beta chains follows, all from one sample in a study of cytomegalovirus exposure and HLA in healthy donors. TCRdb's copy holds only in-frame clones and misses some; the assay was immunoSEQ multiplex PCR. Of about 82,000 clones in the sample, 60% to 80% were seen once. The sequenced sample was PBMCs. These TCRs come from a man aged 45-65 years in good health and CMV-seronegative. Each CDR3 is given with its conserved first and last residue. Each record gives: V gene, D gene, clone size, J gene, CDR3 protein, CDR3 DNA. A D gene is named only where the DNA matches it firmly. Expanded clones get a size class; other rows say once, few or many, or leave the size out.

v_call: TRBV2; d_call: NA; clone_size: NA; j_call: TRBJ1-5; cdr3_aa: CASSGGENQPQHF; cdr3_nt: TGTGCCAGCAGTGGGGGAGAGAATCAGCCCCAGCATTTT
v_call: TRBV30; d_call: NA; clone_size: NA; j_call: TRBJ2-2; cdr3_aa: CASLGRVNTGELFF; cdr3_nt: TGTGCCTCATTAGGCAGGGTAAACACCGGGGAGCTGTTTTTT
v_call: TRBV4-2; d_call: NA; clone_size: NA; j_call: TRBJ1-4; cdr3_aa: CASSLSRGGLEKLFF; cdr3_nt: TGTGCCAGCAGCCTCTCCCGGGGGGGGCTTGAAAAACTGTTTTTT
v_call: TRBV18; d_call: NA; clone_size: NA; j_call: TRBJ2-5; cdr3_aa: CASSPPWGGEQYF; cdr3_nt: TGTGCCAGCTCACCACCGTGGGGTGGGGAGCAGTACTTC
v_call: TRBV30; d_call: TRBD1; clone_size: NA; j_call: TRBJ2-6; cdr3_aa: CAWRQGGFGANVLTF; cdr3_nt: TGTGCCTGGAGACAGGGGGGATTTGGGGCCAACGTCCTGACTTTC
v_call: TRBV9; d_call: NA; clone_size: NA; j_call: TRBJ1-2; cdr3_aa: CASSEPGRISRGYTF; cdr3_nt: TGTGCCAGCAGCGAGCCCGGGAGAATATCCCGAGGCTACACCTTC
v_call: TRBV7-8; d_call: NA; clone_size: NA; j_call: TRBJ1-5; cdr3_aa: CASSLVSDQPQHF; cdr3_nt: TGTGCCAGCAGCTTAGTGTCGGATCAGCCCCAGCATTTT
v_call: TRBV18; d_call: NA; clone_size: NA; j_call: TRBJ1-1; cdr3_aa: CASFRGAGMNTEAFF; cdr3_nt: TGTGCCAGCTTCCGGGGGGCAGGTATGAACACTGAAGCTTTCTTT
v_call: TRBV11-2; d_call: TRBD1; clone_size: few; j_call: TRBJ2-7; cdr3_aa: CASSLPQGVSYEQYF; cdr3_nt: TGTGCCAGCAGCTTACCACAGGGGGTCAGTTACGAGCAGTACTTC
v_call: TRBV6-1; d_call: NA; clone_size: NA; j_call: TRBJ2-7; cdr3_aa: CASSVDSIGSYEQYF; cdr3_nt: TGTGCCAGCAGCGTAGACAGCATCGGCTCCTACGAGCAGTACTTC
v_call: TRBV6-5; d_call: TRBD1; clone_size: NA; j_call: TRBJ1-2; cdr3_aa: CATTRQDRGGGYTF; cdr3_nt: TGTGCTACCACTCGACAGGACAGGGGAGGAGGCTACACCTTC
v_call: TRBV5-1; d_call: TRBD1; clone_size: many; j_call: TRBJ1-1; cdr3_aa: CASSGQGGGEAFF; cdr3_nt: TGCGCCAGCAGCGGACAGGGGGGCGGGGAAGCTTTCTTT
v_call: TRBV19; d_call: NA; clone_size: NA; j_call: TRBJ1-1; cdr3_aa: CASSLSGTQNTEAFF; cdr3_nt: TGTGCCAGTAGTTTATCCGGGACTCAGAACACTGAAGCTTTCTTT
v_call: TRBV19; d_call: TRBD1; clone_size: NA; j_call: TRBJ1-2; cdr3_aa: CASSTPGQGTYGYTF; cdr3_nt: TGTGCCAGTAGTACCCCCGGACAGGGGACCTATGGCTACACCTTC
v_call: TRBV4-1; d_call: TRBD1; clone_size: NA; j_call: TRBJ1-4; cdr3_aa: CASSQLDRATNEKLFF; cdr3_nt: TGCGCCAGCAGCCAGCTCGACAGGGCAACTAATGAAAAACTGTTTTTT
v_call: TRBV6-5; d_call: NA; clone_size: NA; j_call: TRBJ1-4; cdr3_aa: CATGRGGGAPEKLFF; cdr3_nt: TGTGCCACCGGGAGGGGAGGGGGGGCGCCGGAAAAACTGTTTTTT
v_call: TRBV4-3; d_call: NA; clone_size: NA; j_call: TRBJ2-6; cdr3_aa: CASSQMDSFSGANVLTF; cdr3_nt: TGCGCCAGCAGCCAGATGGACAGTTTCTCTGGGGCCAACGTCCTGACTTTC
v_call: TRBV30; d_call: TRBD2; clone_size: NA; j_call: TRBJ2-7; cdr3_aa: CAWSRGNWGTGGGPYEQYF; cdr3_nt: TGTGCCTGGAGTAGAGGTAACTGGGGTACAGGCGGGGGACCCTACGAGCAGTACTTC
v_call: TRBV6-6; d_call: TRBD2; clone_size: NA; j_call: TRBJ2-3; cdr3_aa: CASFAGGLYTQYF; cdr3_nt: TGTGCCAGCTTCGCGGGGGGCTTGTATACGCAGTATTTT
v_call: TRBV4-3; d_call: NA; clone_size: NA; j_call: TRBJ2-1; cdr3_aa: CASSQDQSAGYNEQFF; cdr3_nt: TGCGCCAGCAGCCAAGATCAATCGGCGGGTTACAATGAGCAGTTCTTC
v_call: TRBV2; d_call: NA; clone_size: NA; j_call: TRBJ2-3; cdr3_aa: CASSQFTDTQYF; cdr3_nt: TGTGCCAGCAGCCAGTTCACAGATACGCAGTATTTT
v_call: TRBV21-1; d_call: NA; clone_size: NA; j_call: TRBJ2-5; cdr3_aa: CASSHRCLRGPPEETQYF; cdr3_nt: TGTGCCAGCAGCCATCGGTGCTTGCGGGGGCCACCGGAAGAGACCCAGTACTTC
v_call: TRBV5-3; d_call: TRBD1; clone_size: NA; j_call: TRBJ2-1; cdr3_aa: CARSLGMDRGPFEQFF; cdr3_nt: TGTGCCAGAAGCTTGGGCATGGACAGGGGGCCCTTTGAGCAGTTCTTC
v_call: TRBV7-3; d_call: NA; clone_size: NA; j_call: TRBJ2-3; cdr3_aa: CASSSGTDTQYF; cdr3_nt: TGTGCCAGCAGCTCGGGCACAGATACGCAGTATTTT
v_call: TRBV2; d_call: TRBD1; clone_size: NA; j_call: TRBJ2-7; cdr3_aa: CASGGQARPEQYF; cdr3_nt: TGTGCCAGCGGGGGACAGGCTCGGCCCGAGCAGTACTTC
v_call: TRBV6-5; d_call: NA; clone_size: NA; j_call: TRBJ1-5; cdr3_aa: CASSYSSVGVNQPQHF; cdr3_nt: TGTGCCAGCAGTTACTCGAGCGTAGGGGTTAATCAGCCCCAGCATTTT
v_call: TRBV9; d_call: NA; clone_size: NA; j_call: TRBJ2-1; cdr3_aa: CASSVSWLVGDEQFF; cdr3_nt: TGTGCCAGCAGCGTAAGCTGGCTAGTCGGCGATGAGCAGTTCTTC
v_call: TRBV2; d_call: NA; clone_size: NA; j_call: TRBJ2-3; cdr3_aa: CASSVGSRTDTQYF; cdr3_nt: TGTGCCAGCAGTGTCGGTTCGAGGACAGATACGCAGTATTTT
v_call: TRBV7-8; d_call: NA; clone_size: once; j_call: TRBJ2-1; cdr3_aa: CASSLLEGLSYNEQFF; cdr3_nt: TGTGCCAGCAGCTTACTCGAGGGTCTCTCCTACAATGAGCAGTTCTTC
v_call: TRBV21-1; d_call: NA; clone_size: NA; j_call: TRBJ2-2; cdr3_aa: CASSHTDPWESYYTGELFF; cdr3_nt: TGTGCCAGCAGTCACACCGACCCCTGGGAGTCCTACTACACCGGGGAGCTGTTTTTT
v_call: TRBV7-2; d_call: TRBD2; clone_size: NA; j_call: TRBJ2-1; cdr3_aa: CASSFIAGSRDEQFF; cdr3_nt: TGTGCCAGCAGCTTTATAGCGGGGAGCCGCGATGAGCAGTTCTTC
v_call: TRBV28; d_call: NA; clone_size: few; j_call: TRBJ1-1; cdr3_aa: CASSSPFKRAGTTEAFF; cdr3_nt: TGTGCCAGCAGTTCTCCCTTCAAGAGGGCAGGAACCACTGAAGCTTTCTTT
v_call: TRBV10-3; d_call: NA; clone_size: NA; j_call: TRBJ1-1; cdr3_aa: CASALTSLPNTEAFF; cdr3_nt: TGTGCCTCCGCCCTAACGTCACTTCCGAACACTGAAGCTTTCTTT
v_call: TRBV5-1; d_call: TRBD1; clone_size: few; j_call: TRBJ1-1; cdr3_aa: CASRAGTGNTEAFF; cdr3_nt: TGCGCCAGCAGAGCCGGGACAGGGAACACTGAAGCTTTCTTT
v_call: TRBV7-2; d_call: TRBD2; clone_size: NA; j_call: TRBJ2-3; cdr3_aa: CASSLRRGGSDTQYF; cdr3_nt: TGTGCCAGCAGCTTAAGGCGGGGGGGCTCAGATACGCAGTATTTT
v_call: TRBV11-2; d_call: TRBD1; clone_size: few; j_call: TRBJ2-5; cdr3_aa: CASTPGRGLLAGSQYF; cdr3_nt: TGTGCCAGCACCCCCGGCAGGGGGCTTCTCGCTGGTTCCCAGTACTTC
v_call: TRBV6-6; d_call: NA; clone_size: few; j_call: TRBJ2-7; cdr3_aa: CASSPPTGSYEQYF; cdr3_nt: TGTGCCAGCAGCCCACCTACAGGGTCCTACGAGCAGTACTTC
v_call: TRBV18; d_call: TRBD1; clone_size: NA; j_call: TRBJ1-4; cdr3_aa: CASSPPLGQGEQKLFF; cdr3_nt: TGTGCCAGCTCACCGCCCCTGGGACAGGGAGAGCAAAAACTGTTTTTT
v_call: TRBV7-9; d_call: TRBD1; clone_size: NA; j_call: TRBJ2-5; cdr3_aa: CASNPGTGGLYF; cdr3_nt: TGTGCCAGCAACCCCGGGACAGGGGGCCTGTACTTC
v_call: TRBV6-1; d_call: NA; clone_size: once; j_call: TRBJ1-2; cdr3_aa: CASRGEGGYTF; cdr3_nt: TGTGCCAGCAGGGGTGAGGGAGGCTACACCTTC
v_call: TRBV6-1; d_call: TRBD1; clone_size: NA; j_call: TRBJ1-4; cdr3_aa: CASSEPAGGWTNEKLFF; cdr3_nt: TGTGCCAGCAGTGAACCTGCAGGGGGGTGGACTAATGAAAAACTGTTTTTT
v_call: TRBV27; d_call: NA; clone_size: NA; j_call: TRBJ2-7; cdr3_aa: CASSLAGEQYF; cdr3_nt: TGTGCCAGCAGTTTAGCGGGAGAGCAGTACTTC
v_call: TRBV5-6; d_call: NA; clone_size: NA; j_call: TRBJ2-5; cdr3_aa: CASSIRDTGETQYF; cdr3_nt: TGTGCCAGCAGCATCCGGGACACCGGAGAGACCCAGTACTTC
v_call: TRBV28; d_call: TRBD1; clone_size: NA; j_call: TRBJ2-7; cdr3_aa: CASTSIETGWGTYEQYF; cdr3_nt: TGTGCCAGCACCTCAATCGAGACAGGGTGGGGAACCTACGAGCAGTACTTC
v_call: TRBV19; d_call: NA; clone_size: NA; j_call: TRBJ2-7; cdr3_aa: CASSIGGGTRTTEQYF; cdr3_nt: TGTGCCAGTAGTATAGGGGGTGGGACACGGACCACCGAGCAGTACTTC
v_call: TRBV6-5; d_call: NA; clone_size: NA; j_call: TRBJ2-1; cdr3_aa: CASSLSGVHEQFF; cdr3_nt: TGTGCCAGCAGCCTCTCGGGGGTCCATGAGCAGTTCTTC